These 7 T cell receptor beta chains share one sample of origin, sequenced in a study of identifying expanded T cells in peripheral blood. The method was immunoSEQ multiplex PCR; TCRdb's version includes in-frame clones alone and lacks a portion of them. The repertoire holds roughly 63,000 clones, with about four fifths as singletons. Material for sequencing was blood. All receptors come from a person aged 18 to 69 in good health.

The J gene is TRBJ1-2, the V gene TRBV21-1; TRBD1, as called in the table, went unchecked against the DNA. TRBV21-1 is reported as a pseudogene. The CDR3 length is 14 residues. The DNA for the CDR3 is TGTGCCAGCAGCAAAGGGACAGCTAACTATGGCTACACCTTC. It specifies CASSKGTANYGYTF.

The chain joins TRBV11-1 to TRBJ2-2; D may be TRBD1 (6 bases). This CDR3 spans 14 amino acids. Germline CDR1 is SGHAT and CDR2 is FQDESV (reference sequence). V lost 2 bases, J lost 5 bases, and 9 bases lay in between. The CDR3: CASSLLQGTGELFF. DNA for the CDR3: TGTGCCAGCAGCTTACTTCAGGGGACCGGGGAGCTGTTTTTT. Full variable domain (outside the CDR3, taken from reference TRBV11-1 and TRBJ2-2): EAEVAQSPRYKITEKSQAVAFWCDPISGHATLYWYRQILGQGPELLVQFQDESVVDDSQLPKDRFSAERLKGVDSTLKIQPAELGDSAMYLCASSLLQGTGELFFGEGSRLTVL.

The V call is TRBV15, the J call TRBJ1-4; 11 bases agree with TRBD1. Germline CDR1 is LNHNV and CDR2 is YYDKDF (reference sequence). Trimming cost V 5 bases and J 8 bases; bases outside gene matches: 7. The CDR3 spans 15 residues. CDR3 coding DNA: TGTGCCACCAGCGGTCAGGGACAGGGGGAGGAAAAACTGTTTTTT. Its translation: CATSGQGQGEEKLFF.

V gene TRBV6-1 combines with J gene TRBJ1-5; 10 bases match TRBD1. Looked up from germline, CDR1 is MNHNS and CDR2 is SASEGT. The CDR3 is 15 residues long. The V and J ends lost 4 bases and 3 bases, in that order; junction bases with no gene match: 3. CDR3 bases: TGTGCCAGCAGTGGACAGGGGGCCCTCAATCAGCCCCAGCATTTT. Its protein product is CASSGQGALNQPQHF.

This clone appeared a few times. V and J are TRBV2 and TRBJ1-6; D unresolved. Per the germline V gene, CDR1 is SNHLY and CDR2 is FYNNEI. The ends were cut back, 8 bases at V and 4 bases at J, with 9 bases in the middle. The CDR3 runs 13 residues. CDR3 coding DNA: TGTGCCAGCGCTTCGGATTATAATTCACCCCTCCACTTT. It yields the protein CASASDYNSPLHF.

The V call is TRBV5-4, the J call TRBJ2-5; D ambiguous. V lost 0 bases and J lost 2, with 5 bases in between. Germline assignment: CDR1 SGHNT and CDR2 YYREEE (reference sequence). This CDR3 spans 13 amino acids. The DNA for the CDR3 is TGTGCCAGCAGCTTGGCCCCTCAAGAGACCCAGTACTTC. Translation: CASSLAPQETQYF.

V is TRBV7-9 and J is TRBJ2-3, with TRBD2 matching over 15 bases. The CDR3 consists of 16 residues. Germline-derived CDR1 and CDR2 are SEHNR and FQNEAQ (reference sequence). The junction had 6 bases not matched to a gene; V was cut back by 5 bases and J by 6 bases. The CDR3 sequence: CASSLPGTSGRDTQYF. The CDR3 bases are TGTGCCAGCAGCCTTCCGGGGACTAGCGGGAGGGATACGCAGTATTTT.